Listed here is a single T cell receptor (beta chain). No antigen is known for it. Vbeta (60) and Jbeta (13) primers were used in the PCR. Generated by immunoSEQ multiplex PCR, the TCRdb table keeps only in-frame clones and is missing some. The sample has approximately 150,000 clones; 75% to 90% are singletons. These data come from a study of cytomegalovirus exposure and HLA in healthy donors. V was clipped by 2 bases and J by 11 bases, with 12 bases between them. Germline V gives CDR1 SQVTM, CDR2 ANQGSEA. The CDR3 sequence is 11 residues long. General study findings and limits: Cytomegalovirus association was assigned to more than 150 TCR beta chains. Most of the CMV-associated TCR beta chains (in a later analysis) appeared to be HLA-restricted. What a later analysis showed was that several of the most significant clusters appeared linked to common viral pathogens.

This clonotype was obtained from a woman aged 25-40 years in good health and CMV-seronegative. The chain uses TRBV29-1 and TRBJ1-1; maybe TRBD1 (5 bases). Sequencing used PBMCs. Here the CDR3 reads CSVERGRAAFF. The CDR3 nucleotides read TGCAGCGTTGAAAGGGGTCGGGCCGCTTTCTTT.